Each of the 10 T cell receptor beta chains below was sequenced from the same sample in a study of radiotherapy plus CTLA-4 blockade in lung cancer. Libraries were prepared by immunoSEQ multiplex PCR; TCRdb keeps only in-frame clonotypes and omits some of them. The sample yields some 110,000 clones, approximately 87% seen once. The source was peripheral blood, collected from a patient treated with radiotherapy plus ipilimumab. These receptors were obtained from a human donor with non-small cell lung cancer that progressed on radiotherapy plus ipilimumab. Some clones in this sample may be carry-over from other donors' samples.

The table lists this clone with a count of one. The chain uses TRBV5-1 and TRBJ2-3; D possibly matches TRBD1 or TRBD2 (6 bases each). The germline V gene has CDR1 SGHRS and CDR2 YFSETQ. This CDR3 region has 13 residues. V gave up 4 bases and J gave up 2 bases, with 8 bases separating them. CDR3 sequence (DNA): TGCGCCAGCAGCCGGGGGCCCACAGATACGCAGTATTTT. Residues: CASSRGPTDTQYF.

This chain joins TRBV19 and TRBJ2-3, with 10 bases that match TRBD1. Per germline, CDR1 LNHDA and CDR2 SQIVND (reference sequence). This CDR3 has 14 amino acids. V shed 4 bases, J shed 7 bases, and the junction held 5 bases outside the gene matches. CDR3 in amino acids: CASSRGTGANTQYF. For the CDR3, the DNA is TGTGCCAGTAGTAGGGGGACAGGGGCGAATACGCAGTATTTT. Full variable domain (outside the CDR3, taken from reference TRBV19 and TRBJ2-3): DGGITQSPKYLFRKEGQNVTLSCEQNLNHDAMYWYRQDPGQGLRLIYYSQIVNDFQKGDIAEGYSVSREKKESFPLTVTSAQKNPTAFYLCASSRGTGANTQYFGPGTRLTVL.

The V gene is TRBV6-5, the J gene TRBJ2-3; the D gene is possibly TRBD1 (5 bases). V gave up 4 bases and J gave up 7 bases, with 9 bases separating them. Germline assignment: CDR1 MNHEY and CDR2 SVGAGI. This CDR3 is 12 amino acids long. The CDR3 reads CASSLNRNTQYF. The CDR3 DNA reads as TGTGCCAGCAGTTTAAACAGGAATACGCAGTATTTT.

J is TRBJ2-7 and V is TRBV9; TRBD2 aligns across 7 bases. From germline, CDR1 is SGDLS and CDR2 YYNGEE. The CDR3 sequence is 14 residues long. Trimming removed 4 bases from V and 2 bases from J; junction bases left unmatched: 6. CDR3 DNA sequence: TGTGCCAGCAGCTTGTCTGGGGGGGCCTACGAGCAGTACTTC. It translates to CASSLSGGAYEQYF.

This chain links TRBV6-5 with TRBJ1-1; TRBD1 matches at 7 bases. Germline loops: CDR1 MNHEY, CDR2 SVGAGI. Trimming removed 4 bases from V and 0 bases from J; junction bases left unmatched: 5. The CDR3 runs 15 residues. The CDR3 sequence is CASSFDRAVNTEAFF. For the CDR3, the DNA is TGTGCCAGCAGTTTTGACAGGGCGGTGAACACTGAAGCTTTCTTT.

The J gene is TRBJ1-1, the V gene TRBV4-2; D not certain. This CDR3 has 13 amino acids. The germline CDR1 and CDR2 sequences are LGHNA and YNFKEQ. V gave up 1 base and J gave up 3 bases, with 6 bases separating them. The CDR3 loop reads CASSQAGDTEAFF. The CDR3, as DNA: TGTGCCAGCAGCCAAGCCGGGGACACTGAAGCTTTCTTT.

V is TRBV7-9 and J is TRBJ2-5; 9 bases are shared with TRBD2. With 2 bases clipped from V and 5 bases from J, the junction kept 3 bases outside the gene matches. Germline CDR1 is SEHNR and CDR2 is FQNEAQ (reference sequence). The length of the CDR3 is 14 residues. CDR3 protein: CASSLRGLAETQYF. The DNA of the CDR3 is TGTGCCAGCAGCTTAAGAGGACTAGCGGAGACCCAGTACTTC.

This chain joins TRBV11-3 and TRBJ2-3; no clear D. The V and J ends lost 5 bases and 6 bases respectively, with 18 bases between them. The CDR3 consists of 15 residues. Germline CDR1 and CDR2: SGHNT and YENEEA. In nucleotides, the CDR3 is TGTGCCAGCAGCAAACCTCGTGGGTTTGGTGATACGCAGTATTTT. It encodes CASSKPRGFGDTQYF. The full variable domain, in which reference TRBV11-3 and TRBJ2-3 provide the parts outside the CDR3, is EAGVVQSPRYKIIEKKQPVAFWCNPISGHNTLYWYLQNLGQGPELLIRYENEEAVDDSQLPKDRFSAERLKGVDSTLKIQPAELGDSAVYLCASSKPRGFGDTQYFGPGTRLTVL.

The V gene is TRBV5-6, the J gene TRBJ1-5; unclear D gene. Trimming took off 0 bases at V and 0 bases at J, with 7 bases between the two ends. The germline gives CDR1 SGHDT, CDR2 YYEEEE. This CDR3 is built from 15 residues. The CDR3 region is CASSLAPYSNQPQHF. The DNA of the CDR3 is TGTGCCAGCAGCTTGGCGCCATATAGCAATCAGCCCCAGCATTTT.

The chain has TRBV28 and TRBJ1-2; tentative D call: TRBD1 (6 bases). The germline V gene encodes CDR1 MDHEN and CDR2 SYDVKM. The ends were cut back, 4 bases at V and 8 bases at J, with 17 bases in the middle. The CDR3 contains 14 residues. The CDR3: CASSYGQGRQGYTF. The DNA for the CDR3 is TGTGCCAGCAGTTATGGTCAGGGGAGGCAAGGCTACACCTTC.